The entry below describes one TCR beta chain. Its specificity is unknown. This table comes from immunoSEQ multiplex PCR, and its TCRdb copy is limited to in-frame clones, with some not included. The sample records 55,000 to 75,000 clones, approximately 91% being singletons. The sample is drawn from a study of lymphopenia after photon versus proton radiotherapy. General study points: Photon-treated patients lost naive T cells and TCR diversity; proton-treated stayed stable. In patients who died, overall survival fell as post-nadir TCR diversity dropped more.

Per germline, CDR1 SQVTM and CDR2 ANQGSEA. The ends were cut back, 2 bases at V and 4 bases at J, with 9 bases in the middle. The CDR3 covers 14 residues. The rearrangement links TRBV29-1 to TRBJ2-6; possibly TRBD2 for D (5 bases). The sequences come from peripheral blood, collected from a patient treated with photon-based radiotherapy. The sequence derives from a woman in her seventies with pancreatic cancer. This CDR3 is CSVETGVGANVLTF. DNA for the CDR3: TGCAGCGTTGAAACCGGGGTCGGGGCCAACGTCCTGACTTTC.